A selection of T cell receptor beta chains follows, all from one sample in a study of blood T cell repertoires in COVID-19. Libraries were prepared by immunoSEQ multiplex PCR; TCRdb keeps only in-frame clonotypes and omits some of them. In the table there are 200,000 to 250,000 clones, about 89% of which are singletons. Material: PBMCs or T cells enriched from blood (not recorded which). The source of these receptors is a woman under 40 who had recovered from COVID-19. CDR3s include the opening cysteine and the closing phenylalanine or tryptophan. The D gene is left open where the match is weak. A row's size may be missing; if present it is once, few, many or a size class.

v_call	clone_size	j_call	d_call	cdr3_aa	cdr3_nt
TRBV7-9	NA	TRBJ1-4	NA	CASSLASEKLFF	TGTGCCAGCAGCTTAGCGAGCGAAAAACTGTTTTTT
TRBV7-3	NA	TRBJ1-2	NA	CASSLISGYGYTF	TGTGCCAGCAGCTTAATCTCGGGCTATGGCTACACCTTC
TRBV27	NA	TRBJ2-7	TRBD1	CASRTGGRYEQYF	TGTGCCAGCAGGACAGGGGGTCGCTACGAGCAGTACTTC
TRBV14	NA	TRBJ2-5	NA	CASSLGGAQETQYF	TGTGCCAGCAGCCTCGGAGGGGCCCAAGAGACCCAGTACTTC
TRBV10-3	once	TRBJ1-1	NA	CAISTGQNTEAFF	TGTGCCATCAGTACAGGACAGAACACTGAAGCTTTCTTT
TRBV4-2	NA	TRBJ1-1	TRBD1	CASSQGQGEWNTEAFF	TGTGCCAGCAGCCAAGGACAGGGGGAGTGGAACACTGAAGCTTTCTTT
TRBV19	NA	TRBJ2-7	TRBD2	CASSRSGREWDEQYF	TGTGCCAGTAGTAGATCCGGGAGGGAATGGGACGAGCAGTACTTC
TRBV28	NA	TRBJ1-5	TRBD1	CASSLMGQGVGQPQHF	TGTGCCAGCAGTCTTATGGGACAGGGGGTCGGTCAGCCCCAGCATTTT
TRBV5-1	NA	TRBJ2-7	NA	CASSGYDSGATYEQYF	TGCGCCAGCAGCGGGTACGACTCAGGGGCGACTTACGAGCAGTACTTC
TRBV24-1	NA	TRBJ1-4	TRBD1	CATSASGQSLGKLFF	TGTGCCACCAGTGCCTCGGGACAGTCGCTTGGAAAACTGTTTTTT
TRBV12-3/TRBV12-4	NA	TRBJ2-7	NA	CASSVDRGGEQYF	TGTGCCAGCAGCGTTGATAGAGGGGGCGAGCAGTACTTC
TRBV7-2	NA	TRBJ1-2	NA	CASSLDRDGYGYTF	TGTGCCAGCAGCTTAGACAGGGACGGCTATGGCTACACCTTC
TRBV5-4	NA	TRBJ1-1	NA	CASSSWTAMNTEAFF	TGTGCCAGCAGCTCTTGGACAGCGATGAACACTGAAGCTTTCTTT
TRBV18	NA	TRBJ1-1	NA	CASSPNRNTEAFF	TGTGCCAGCTCCCCTAACAGGAACACTGAAGCTTTCTTT
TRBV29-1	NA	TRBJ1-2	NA	CSASMRGRDGYTF	TGCAGCGCTTCGATGCGGGGCCGGGACGGCTACACCTTC
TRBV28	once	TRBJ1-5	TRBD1	CFTTGGLGNQPQHF	TGTTTTACTACAGGGGGTTTGGGCAATCAGCCCCAGCATTTT
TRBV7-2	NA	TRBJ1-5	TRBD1	CASSGQGNGNQPQHF	TGTGCCAGCAGCGGACAGGGAAATGGCAATCAGCCCCAGCATTTT
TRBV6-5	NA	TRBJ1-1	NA	CASSFVPGGYTEAFF	TGTGCCAGCAGTTTCGTCCCGGGGGGTTACACTGAAGCTTTCTTT
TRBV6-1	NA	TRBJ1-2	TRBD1	CASSEMGTGGRYGYTF	TGTGCCAGCAGTGAAATGGGGACAGGGGGCCGGTATGGCTACACCTTC
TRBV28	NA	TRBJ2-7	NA	CASERVRAYEQYF	TGTGCCAGCGAGCGGGTTCGCGCCTACGAGCAGTACTTC
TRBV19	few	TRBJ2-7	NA	CASSIAGHEQYF	TGTGCCAGTAGTATCGCAGGGCACGAGCAGTACTTC
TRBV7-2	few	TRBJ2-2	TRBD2	CASSLGVAGAHGELFF	TGTGCCAGCAGCTTAGGGGTAGCGGGAGCACACGGGGAGCTGTTTTTT
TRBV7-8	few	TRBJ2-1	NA	CASSEVINYDEQFF	TGTGCCAGCAGCGAAGTAATAAACTACGATGAGCAGTTCTTC
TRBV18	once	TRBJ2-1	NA	CASSTGQVNEQFF	TGTGCCAGCTCAACGGGACAAGTAAATGAGCAGTTCTTC
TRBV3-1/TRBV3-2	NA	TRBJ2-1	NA	CASSQGTSFEQFF	TGTGCCAGCAGCCAAGGTACAAGTTTTGAGCAGTTCTTC
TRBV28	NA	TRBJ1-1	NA	CASSYSGGGNTEAFF	TGTGCCAGCAGTTATTCAGGCGGGGGGAACACTGAAGCTTTCTTT
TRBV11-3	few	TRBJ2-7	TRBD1	CASSHTDRTREQYF	TGTGCCAGCAGCCACACGGACAGGACGAGGGAGCAGTACTTC
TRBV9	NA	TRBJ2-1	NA	CASSSLEGGSANEQFF	TGTGCCAGCAGCTCCTTAGAAGGTGGGAGTGCGAATGAGCAGTTCTTC
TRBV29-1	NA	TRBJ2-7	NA	CSVESATGHSYEQYF	TGCAGCGTTGAGTCTGCGACAGGACACTCCTACGAGCAGTACTTC
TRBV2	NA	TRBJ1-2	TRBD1	CASSGTEGPYGYTF	TGTGCCAGCAGCGGGACAGAGGGACCCTATGGCTACACCTTC
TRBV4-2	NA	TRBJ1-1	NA	CASSQDLREKPLSAFF	TGTGCCAGCAGCCAAGATCTGAGGGAAAAGCCCTTGAGCGCTTTCTTT
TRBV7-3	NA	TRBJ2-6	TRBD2	CASSLSRTGLAGTSGANVLTF	TGTGCCAGCAGCTTAAGCCGAACCGGACTAGCGGGTACCTCTGGGGCCAACGTCCTGACTTTC
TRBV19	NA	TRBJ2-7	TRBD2	CASSMGLAGVEQYF	TGTGCCAGTAGTATGGGACTAGCGGGAGTTGAGCAGTACTTC
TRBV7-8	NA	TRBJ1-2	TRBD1	CASSSSGTGAYGYTF	TGTGCCAGCAGCTCATCCGGGACAGGGGCCTATGGCTACACCTTC
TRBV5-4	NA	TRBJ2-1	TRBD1	CASSGGQGLYNEQFF	TGTGCCAGCAGCGGGGGACAGGGGCTCTACAATGAGCAGTTCTTC
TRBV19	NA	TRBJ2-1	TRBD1	CASSIVFGQGWNEQFF	TGTGCCAGTAGTATAGTGTTCGGACAGGGGTGGAATGAGCAGTTCTTC
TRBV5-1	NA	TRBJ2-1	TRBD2	CASSAGLAGDWWNEQFF	TGCGCCAGCAGCGCCGGACTAGCGGGAGATTGGTGGAATGAGCAGTTCTTC
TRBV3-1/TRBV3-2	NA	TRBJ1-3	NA	CASRLSNGYAGNTIYF	TGTGCCAGCAGATTAAGTAACGGGTATGCGGGAAACACCATATATTTT
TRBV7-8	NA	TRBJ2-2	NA	CASSLISGFTGELFF	TGTGCCAGCAGCTTAATTTCGGGGTTCACCGGGGAGCTGTTTTTT
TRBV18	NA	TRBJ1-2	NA	CASSQDRNYGYTF	TGTGCCAGCTCACAAGACAGGAACTATGGCTACACCTTC
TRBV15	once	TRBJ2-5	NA	CATSRDPRDQETQYF	TGTGCCACCAGCAGAGACCCCAGGGATCAAGAGACCCAGTACTTC
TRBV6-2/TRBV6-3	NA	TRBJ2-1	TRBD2	CASSYGLAGYNEQFF	TGTGCCAGCAGTTACGGGCTAGCGGGATACAATGAGCAGTTCTTC
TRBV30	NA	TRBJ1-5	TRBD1	CAWSYQGAGGQPQHF	TGTGCCTGGAGTTATCAGGGGGCAGGGGGTCAGCCCCAGCATTTT